This T cell receptor (beta chain) is from a study of PD-L1 blockade in urothelial cancer. Indicated time point: peripheral blood 6 weeks after treatment start. Germline V lookup: CDR1 MGHRA, CDR2 YSYEKL. Trimming left V 0 bases short and J 6 bases short, with 7 bases between. The CDR3 loop spans 13 amino acids. Sequencing was performed with immunoSEQ multiplex PCR; in TCRdb, only in-frame clones are kept and a portion is missing. The sample contains around 50,000 clones, around nine tenths of which appear only once. Sequenced material: PBMCs, taken around atezolizumab (anti-PD-L1) treatment. This chain links TRBV4-1 with TRBJ2-3; D possibly corresponds to TRBD1 (5 bases). The receptor was isolated from a man aged 60-69 years with urothelial cancer. This CDR3 reads CASSQDRVDTQYF. DNA for the CDR3: TGCGCCAGCAGCCAAGACAGGGTGGATACGCAGTATTTT.